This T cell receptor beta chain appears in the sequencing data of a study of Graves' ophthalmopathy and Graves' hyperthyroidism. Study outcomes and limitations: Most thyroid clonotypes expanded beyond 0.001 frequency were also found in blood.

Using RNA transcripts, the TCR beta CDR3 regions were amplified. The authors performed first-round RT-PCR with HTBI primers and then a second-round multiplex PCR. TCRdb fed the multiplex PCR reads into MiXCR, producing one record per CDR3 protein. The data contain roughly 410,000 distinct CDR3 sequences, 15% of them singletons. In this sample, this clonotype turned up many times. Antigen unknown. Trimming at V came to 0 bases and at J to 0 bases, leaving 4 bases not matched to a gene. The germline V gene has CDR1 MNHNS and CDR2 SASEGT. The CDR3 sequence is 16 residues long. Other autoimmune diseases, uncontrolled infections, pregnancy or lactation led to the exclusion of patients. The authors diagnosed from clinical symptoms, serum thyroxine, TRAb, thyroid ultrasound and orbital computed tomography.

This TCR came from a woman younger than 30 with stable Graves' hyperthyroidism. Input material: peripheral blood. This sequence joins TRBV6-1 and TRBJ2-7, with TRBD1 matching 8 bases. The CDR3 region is CASSEARTGSSYEQYF. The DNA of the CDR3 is TGTGCCAGCAGTGAAGCGAGGACAGGGAGCTCCTACGAGCAGTACTTC.